The 22 T cell receptor beta chains below come from one sample, sequenced in a study of blood T cells in healthy people across ages. Using a J-beta primer mix together with a sample-barcoded 5' primer, a second PCR was run for roughly 6 to 11 cycles. MiXCR, applied by TCRdb to the 5' RACE reads, yields one record per CDR3 protein. The data contain 600,000 to 900,000 distinct CDR3 sequences, roughly 25% of them singletons. Separately, the same data were catalogued under a study of T cells of mothers and their children.

The sequenced material came from blood. All receptors derive from a boy between 10 and 17 years old in good health.

This clonotype was seen a few times. The chain combines TRBV5-1 with TRBJ2-5; D is perhaps TRBD2 (6 bases). TRBJ2-7 explains the end of the DNA better; the J call may be wrong. Germline-derived CDR1 and CDR2 are SGHRS and YFSETQ. The CDR3 is 14 amino acids. CDR3 loop: CASSPGEISYEQYF. In nucleotides, the CDR3 is TGCGCCAGCAGCCCGGGGGAGATCTCCTACGAGCAGTACTTC.

This chain connects TRBV6-1 to TRBJ1-6; 8 bases map to TRBD1. In germline, CDR1 is MNHNS, CDR2 SASEGT. The ends lost 7 bases at V and 7 bases at J; junction bases unmatched: 6. The CDR3 runs 14 residues. The DNA of the CDR3 is TGTGCCAGCACTACGACAGGGGACAATTCACCCCTCCACTTT. Protein product: CASTTTGDNSPLHF.

This clonotype has a handful of counts. The chain carries TRBV10-3 and TRBJ2-3; 8 bases match TRBD1. CDR1 is ENHRY and CDR2 is SYGVKD in the germline V gene. V was pared by 6 bases and J by 6 bases, with 5 bases of the junction left unmatched. The CDR3 length is 13 residues. CDR3 residues: CAIRGQGGDTQYF. CDR3 nucleotides: TGTGCCATCAGAGGACAGGGCGGTGATACGCAGTATTTT.

The chain links TRBV6-5 to TRBJ2-5; D may match TRBD1 or TRBD2 (6 bases each). With the DNA end fitting TRBJ2-7 better, the J assignment may be wrong. The CDR3 covers 16 residues. Germline V lookup: CDR1 MNHEY, CDR2 SVGAGI. CDR3 coding DNA: TGTGCCAGCAGTTACTCCACCGGGGGCGCGACCTACGAGCAGTACTTC. Protein product: CASSYSTGGATYEQYF.

The chain employs TRBV7-9 and TRBJ2-5, with TRBD1 matching 8 bases. The CDR3 totals 13 residues. Trimming took 5 bases from V and 4 from J; bases not matched to a gene: 3. CDR1 SEHNR and CDR2 FQNEAQ come from the germline V gene (reference sequence). CDR3 DNA sequence: TGTGCCAGCAGCCGGACAGGGATAGAGACCCAGTACTTC. Encoded protein: CASSRTGIETQYF.

This chain connects TRBV11-1 to TRBJ2-5, with D possibly called TRBD1 or TRBD2 (5 bases each). The J call may be wrong; the DNA end is better matched by TRBJ2-1. Germline CDR1 SGHAT, CDR2 FQDESV (reference sequence). The CDR3 loop spans 14 amino acids. This CDR3 reads CATWGGSTYNEQFF. CDR3 nucleotides: TGTGCCACCTGGGGCGGGTCAACTTACAATGAGCAGTTCTTC.

The CDR3 sequence is CASSYKDTQYF. CDR3 bases: TGCGCCAGCAGCTATAAAGATACGCAGTATTTT. The chain has TRBV4-1 and TRBJ2-3; D not certain. Trimming stripped 5 bases from V and 5 bases from J, with 5 bases between. Germline V lookup: CDR1 MGHRA, CDR2 YSYEKL. CDR3 length equals 11 residues.

The chain has TRBV4-2 and TRBJ2-7; 7 bases are a match to TRBD1. The CDR3 sequence is 15 residues long. Germline V gene data show CDR1 as LGHNA and CDR2 as YNFKEQ. V was clipped by 6 bases and J by 1 base; unmatched bases: 9. As DNA, the CDR3 is TGTGCCAGCAGTCAAACAGGGGAGAGGTCCTACGAGCAGTACTTC. Translation: CASSQTGERSYEQYF.

Only a few counts were recorded for this clonotype. This rearrangement joins TRBV20-1 to TRBJ2-7; unclear D gene. CDR3 length: 11 residues. CDR1 and CDR2 (germline): DFQATT, SNEGSKA (reference sequence). The V and J ends lost 7 bases and 5 bases respectively, with 12 bases between them. Written as DNA, the CDR3 is TGCAGTGTACAAAAAAGGCACGAGCAGTACTTC. It encodes CSVQKRHEQYF.

This clonotype was counted a few times. This chain links TRBV20-1 with TRBJ1-4, with a weak D call TRBD1 (5 bases). CDR1 is DFQATT and CDR2 is SNEGSKA in the germline V gene (reference sequence). CDR3 size: 14 residues. V lost 5 bases, J lost 4 bases, and 14 bases lay in between. The CDR3 DNA reads as TGCAGTGCTCAGGCCCGGGGGGTTAATGAAAAACTGTTTTTT. As protein: CSAQARGVNEKLFF.

As for this clonotype: The conserved final phenylalanine or tryptophan is absent from the CDR3, which likely points to a read error. J is TRBJ2-3 and V is TRBV5-1; D not certain. The V gene lost 4 bases and the J gene lost 2 bases, with 11 bases spanning the gap. The CDR3 consists of 14 residues. Germline CDR1 is SGHRS and CDR2 is YFSETQ. CDR3 region: CASSPGLLTDTQYL. The DNA of the CDR3 is TGCGCCAGCAGCCCCGGTCTCCTCACAGATACGCAGTATTTG.

This clonotype was picked up a small number of times. J is TRBJ2-1 and V is TRBV29-1, with 13 bases fitting TRBD2. Trimming cost V 1 base and J 0 bases; bases outside gene matches: 6. Germline V gives CDR1 SQVTM, CDR2 ANQGSEA. This CDR3 is 18 amino acids long. CDR3 nucleotides: TGCAGCGTTGAAGGCCTGACTAGCGGGGGGAGCTCCTACAATGAGCAGTTCTTC. This codes for CSVEGLTSGGSSYNEQFF.

The rearrangement joins TRBV12-3 or TRBV12-4 to TRBJ1-6; D might be TRBD1 (6 bases). The CDR3 is 12 amino acids. With 5 bases removed from V and 14 bases from J, the gap between germline ends came to 13 bases. The CDR3 here is CASSPQGLTLHF. In nucleotides, the CDR3 is TGTGCCAGCAGTCCCCAGGGGTTAACCCTCCACTTT.

This clonotype was seen a few times. The chain is built from TRBV20-1 and TRBJ2-5; 9 nucleotides align to TRBD2. The CDR3 loop spans 14 amino acids. V shed 3 bases and J 1 base; nucleotides not matched to a gene: 3. Germline CDR1 reads DFQATT; CDR2 reads SNEGSKA (reference sequence). CDR3 residues: CSASPSGVQETQYF. The CDR3 bases are TGCAGTGCTAGCCCTAGCGGGGTCCAAGAGACCCAGTACTTC.

This chain connects TRBV19 to TRBJ2-5; 8 nucleotides line up with TRBD2. With V trimmed by 3 bases and J by 9 bases, 12 bases remained unmatched. The V gene's germline CDR1 is LNHDA and CDR2 SQIVND (reference sequence). This CDR3 has 15 residues. The CDR3 sequence is CASSMGAGGLFSQYF. As DNA, the CDR3 is TGTGCCAGTAGTATGGGGGCGGGGGGCCTCTTTTCCCAGTACTTC.

This clonotype was detected a few times. V is TRBV5-1 and J is TRBJ2-3; 7 bases align to TRBD2. Trimming took 3 bases from V and 3 from J; bases not matched to a gene: 7. This CDR3 comprises 15 residues. Germline CDR1 is SGHRS and CDR2 is YFSETQ. This CDR3 is CASSSRGGITDTQYF. For the CDR3, the DNA is TGCGCCAGCAGCTCACGCGGGGGTATAACAGATACGCAGTATTTT.

This clonotype was detected a few times. The V call is TRBV29-1, the J call TRBJ1-6; D call uncertain. The germline V and J ends were trimmed by 7 bases and 5 bases, with 15 bases remaining between them. The CDR3 contains 14 residues. Germline-derived CDR1 and CDR2 are SQVTM and ANQGSEA. The CDR3 DNA follows: TGCAGCGCCCAGGACGGCGGAAATAATTCACCCCTCCACTTT. This gives the protein CSAQDGGNNSPLHF. Supplemented by reference TRBV29-1 and TRBJ1-6, the full variable domain reads SAVISQKPSRDICQRGTSLTIQCQVDSQVTMMFWYRQQPGQSLTLIATANQGSEATYESGFVIDKFPISRPNLTFSTLTVSNMSPEDSSIYLCSAQDGGNNSPLHFGNGTRLTVT.

About this clonotype: At one of its ends the junction is not consistent with the germline gene, which may arise from a read error. The genes are TRBV29-1 and TRBJ2-5; D not resolved. This CDR3 region has 8 residues. Germline V gene data show CDR1 as SQVTM and CDR2 as ANQGSEA. The CDR3, as DNA: TGCAGCGTTGAACCCTGCAGATTC. The encoded protein is CSVEPCRF.

This clonotype came up a few times. CDR3 nucleotide sequence: TGCAGCGTTCGAAGCGGGGGTTTCTCCTACGAGCAGTACTTC. Its translation: CSVRSGGFSYEQYF. The chain recombines TRBV29-1 with TRBJ2-7; TRBD2 agrees at 8 bases. The CDR3 has 14 residues. From germline, CDR1 is SQVTM and CDR2 ANQGSEA. The trim removed 5 bases at V and 0 bases at J, leaving 6 bases unmatched.

This clonotype was detected only a few times. The genes are TRBV30 and TRBJ1-5; perhaps TRBD1 as D (6 bases). From germline, CDR1 is GTSNPN and CDR2 SVGIG (reference sequence). The V end lost 1 base, the J end lost 5 bases, and 12 bases lay between the germline ends. The CDR3 is 14 amino acids. The chain's CDR3 is CAWSGQVGHQPQHF. The CDR3 region has the DNA TGTGCCTGGAGTGGACAGGTGGGCCATCAGCCCCAGCATTTT.

The chain has TRBV28 and TRBJ1-1; no reliable D call. Trimming took 10 bases from V and 0 from J, leaving 6 bases between them. Germline CDR1 is MDHEN and CDR2 is SYDVKM. The CDR3 runs to 11 residues. The CDR3 loop is CATHLNTEAFF. The CDR3 coding sequence is TGTGCCACTCATTTGAACACTGAAGCTTTCTTT.

This clonotype was detected a few times. The CDR3 nucleotides read TGTGCCAGCAGCGAAACCGGGACAACCTACGAGCAGTACTTC. Translation: CASSETGTTYEQYF. The chain recombines TRBV6-5 with TRBJ2-5; D possibly corresponds to TRBD1 (6 bases). The last part of the DNA fits TRBJ2-7 better; the J call may be wrong. This CDR3 is 14 amino acids long. Germline V gives CDR1 MNHEY, CDR2 SVGAGI.